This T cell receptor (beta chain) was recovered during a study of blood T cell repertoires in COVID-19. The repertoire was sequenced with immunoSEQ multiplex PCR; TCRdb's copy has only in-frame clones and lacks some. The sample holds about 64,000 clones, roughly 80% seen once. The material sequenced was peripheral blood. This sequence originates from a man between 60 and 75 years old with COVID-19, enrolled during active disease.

The CDR3 DNA follows: TGTGCCAGCAGTGCGGGGGTCAGGGCCAATGAGCAGTTCTTC. This sequence encodes CASSAGVRANEQFF. The chain uses TRBV2 and TRBJ2-1; weak D call: TRBD2 (6 bases). Trimming removed 4 bases at V and 6 bases at J, with 13 bases between. CDR3 length: 14 amino acids. Looked up from germline, CDR1 is SNHLY and CDR2 is FYNNEI.